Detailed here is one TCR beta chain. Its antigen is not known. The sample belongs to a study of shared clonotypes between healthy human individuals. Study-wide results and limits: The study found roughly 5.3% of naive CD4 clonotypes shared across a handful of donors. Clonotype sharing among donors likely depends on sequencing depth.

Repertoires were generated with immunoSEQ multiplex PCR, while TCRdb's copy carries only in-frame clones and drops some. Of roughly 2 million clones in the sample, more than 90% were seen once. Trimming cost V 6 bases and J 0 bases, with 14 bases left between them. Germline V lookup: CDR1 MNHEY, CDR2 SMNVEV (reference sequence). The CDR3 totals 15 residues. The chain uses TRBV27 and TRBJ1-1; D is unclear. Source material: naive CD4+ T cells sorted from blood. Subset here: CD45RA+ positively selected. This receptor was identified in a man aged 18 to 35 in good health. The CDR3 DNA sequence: TGTGCCAGCAGGCTCGGGCGGGCAATGAACACTGAAGCTTTCTTT. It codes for CASRLGRAMNTEAFF.